These T cell receptor beta chains were read from a single sample in a study of blood T cell repertoires in COVID-19. The protocol was immunoSEQ multiplex PCR, while the TCRdb copy is restricted to in-frame clones and leaves out a portion. The sample includes some 180,000 clones, approximately 89% of them seen just once. Sequencing used peripheral blood. Receptor source: a woman aged 55-70 years with acute or convalescent COVID-19. Each CDR3 is given with its conserved first and last residue. The order of the fields is J gene, D gene, clone size, V gene, CDR3 DNA, CDR3 protein. The D gene is left open where the match is weak. Some rows have no size entry. The others give once, few or many, or a class for an expanded clone.

TRBJ2-3,.,once,TRBV2,TGTGCCAGCGAGCCCCAGGGACTTGGGGACACGCAGTATTTT,CASEPQGLGDTQYF
TRBJ2-1,.,.,TRBV19,TGTGCCAGTAGTCCCAGTTCCTACAATGAGCAGTTCTTC,CASSPSSYNEQFF
TRBJ2-1,TRBD2,.,TRBV6-5,TGTGCCAGCGGGAGGGGCTCCTACAATGAGCAGTTCTTC,CASGRGSYNEQFF
TRBJ2-1,TRBD2,.,TRBV19,TGTGCCACCTCCTTGGGCGGGAGCTCCTACAATGAGCAGTTCTTC,CATSLGGSSYNEQFF
TRBJ2-1,.,.,TRBV5-1,TGCGCCACCCGCTCTGCCCTGGGGGGTGGTGGAAATGAGCAGTTCTTC,CATRSALGGGGNEQFF
TRBJ1-2,.,.,TRBV5-1,TGCGCCAGCAGCTTGTCGAGCAACTATGGCTACACCTTC,CASSLSSNYGYTF
TRBJ2-5,TRBD1,.,TRBV5-4,TGTGCCAGCAGCTTTCCCGGGACAGGTGCGGCAGCCCAGTACTTC,CASSFPGTGAAAQYF
TRBJ2-6,.,.,TRBV24-1,TGTGCCACCAGTGACCATGGACAATTCTCTGGGGCCAACGTCCTGACTTTC,CATSDHGQFSGANVLTF
TRBJ1-2,TRBD1,.,TRBV9,TGTGCCAGCAGCGCCCACAGGGGCTCTAACTATGGCTACACCTTC,CASSAHRGSNYGYTF
TRBJ2-1,TRBD2,once,TRBV7-9,TGTGCCAGCAGTCCTAATCCGGGAGGGGCTCACAATGAGCAGTTCTTC,CASSPNPGGAHNEQFF
TRBJ2-1,.,.,TRBV11-3,TGTGCCAGCAGCTTAGGTGCAGGGGCGGATGAGCAGTTCTTC,CASSLGAGADEQFF
TRBJ2-3,.,.,TRBV5-1,TGCGCCAGCAAGGGGCTGACGGGAGCAGATACGCAGTATTTT,CASKGLTGADTQYF
TRBJ1-3,.,.,TRBV9,TGTGCCAGCAGCCCTCACTTGGACATGGCCTGGAACACCATATATTTT,CASSPHLDMAWNTIYF
TRBJ2-5,TRBD1,.,TRBV29-1,TGCAGCGTTAGGGACAGTGTGAGGGAGACCCAGTACTTC,CSVRDSVRETQYF
TRBJ2-3,TRBD2,once,TRBV9,TGTGCCAGCAGCGCCTCCGGACTAGCGGGAGTGGGAGATACGCAGTATTTT,CASSASGLAGVGDTQYF
TRBJ1-1,.,.,TRBV28,TGTGCCAGCAGTTCGAGGACCCAGGGCTTCATGAACACTGAAGCTTTCTTT,CASSSRTQGFMNTEAFF
TRBJ1-3,.,.,TRBV9,TGTGCCAGCAGCGTAGCGGGAACCCCGGGGGACACCATATATTTT,CASSVAGTPGDTIYF
TRBJ2-2,.,.,TRBV7-2,TGTGCCAGCAGCCCATTTGTCGGGGAGCTGTTTTTT,CASSPFVGELFF
TRBJ1-5,.,.,TRBV6-5,TGTGCCAGCGTGGAGACGCTCAATCAGCCCCAGCATTTT,CASVETLNQPQHF
TRBJ1-2,.,.,TRBV6-5,TGTGCCAGCAGTTACCTCCAGGCTAACTATGGCTACACCTTC,CASSYLQANYGYTF
TRBJ2-1,.,.,TRBV7-3,TGTGCCAGCAGCTCTCCCAGTATGGGGCACAATGAGCAGTTCTTC,CASSSPSMGHNEQFF
TRBJ2-1,.,.,TRBV20-1,TGCAGTGCTAGTAAGGGTGGGGCGCGCGATGAGCAGTTCTTC,CSASKGGARDEQFF
TRBJ1-1,.,.,TRBV5-1,TGCGCCAGCAGCTCCTCTCTGAACACTGAAGCTTTCTTT,CASSSSLNTEAFF
TRBJ2-4,.,.,TRBV12-5,TGTGCTAGTGCCGCGGGCCTACCCAACATTCAGTACTTC,CASAAGLPNIQYF
TRBJ2-3,TRBD2,once,TRBV20-1,TGCAGTGCTAGTGTGCTAGCGGGCACAGATACGCAGTATTTT,CSASVLAGTDTQYF
TRBJ2-1,TRBD1,.,TRBV5-1,TGCGCCAGCAGCTTGGCCGGGACAGACAATGAGCAGTTCTTC,CASSLAGTDNEQFF
TRBJ1-5,.,few,TRBV3-1/TRBV3-2,TGTGCCAGCAGCCCTCCGGACAGCTATCAGCCCCAGCATTTT,CASSPPDSYQPQHF
TRBJ2-7,.,.,TRBV10-1,TGCGCCAGCAGAACTCGCAGGGAGGTGTACTTC,CASRTRREVYF
TRBJ2-3,.,.,TRBV18,TGTGCCAGCTCACCAGGAGAGGATACGCAGTATTTT,CASSPGEDTQYF
TRBJ1-6,.,.,TRBV19,TGTGCCAGTACCCTGGGGCGTTCGTTAATTAATTCACCCCTCCACTTT,CASTLGRSLINSPLHF
TRBJ1-3,.,.,TRBV19,TGTGCCAGTACTGAGGATGGAAACACCATATATTTT,CASTEDGNTIYF
TRBJ2-3,.,.,TRBV3-1/TRBV3-2,TGTGCCAGCAGCCAAGGTCTGCGAGCAGATACGCAGTATTTT,CASSQGLRADTQYF
TRBJ1-1,TRBD1,.,TRBV29-1,TGCAGCGTTGGAGGACAGGGGGTCATGAACACTGAAGCTTTCTTT,CSVGGQGVMNTEAFF
TRBJ2-1,TRBD2,.,TRBV7-3,TGTGCCAGCAGCTCAACCGGGACTAGCGAGACCCAGTTCTTC,CASSSTGTSETQFF
TRBJ2-5,.,.,TRBV10-2,TGCGCCAGCAGGGACACGGCAAGAGAGACCCAGTACTTC,CASRDTARETQYF
TRBJ1-3,TRBD1,.,TRBV9,TGTGCCAGCAGCGTAGCTGACAGGGCCACTGGAAACACCATATATTTT,CASSVADRATGNTIYF
TRBJ2-3,.,.,TRBV19,TGTGCCAGTAGTATCTCCTTACGTAGCGGTGCTAGCACAGATACGCAGTATTTT,CASSISLRSGASTDTQYF
TRBJ1-4,.,.,TRBV28,TGTGCCACCAGTTCGCCGAGGGCATTGCGGAAACTGTTTTTT,CATSSPRALRKLFF
TRBJ1-3,.,.,TRBV5-5,TGTGCCAGCAGCTTGGATGCAGTCGTCTCTGGAAACACCATATATTTT,CASSLDAVVSGNTIYF
TRBJ1-2,.,.,TRBV19,TGTGCCAGTAGTCCAGGGGTTGGCTACACCTTC,CASSPGVGYTF
TRBJ1-5,.,.,TRBV11-2,TGTGCCAGCAGTCAGGGGAGTAGCAATCAGCCCCAGCATTTT,CASSQGSSNQPQHF
TRBJ1-4,.,.,TRBV11-3,TGTGCCAGCAGCTTAGAGGGGCGAACAGAGGAAAAACTGTTTTTT,CASSLEGRTEEKLFF
TRBJ1-1,.,once,TRBV30,TGTGCCTGGAGTGTAGCCGGGAGGGCTTTCTTT,CAWSVAGRAFF
TRBJ2-1,.,.,TRBV28,TGTGCCAGCAGCCCTCCCTTGACTAGTCACGGCGAGCAGTTCTTC,CASSPPLTSHGEQFF
TRBJ2-3,.,.,TRBV29-1,TGCAGCGTTGCAGGGGTCCCCAATGCGGGAGCCACAGATACGCAGTATTTT,CSVAGVPNAGATDTQYF
TRBJ1-2,.,.,TRBV19,TGTGCCAGTAGTCCTGACACATTGACTAACTATGGCTACACCTTC,CASSPDTLTNYGYTF
TRBJ2-6,.,.,TRBV6-5,TGTGCCAGCTTATCTTCTGGGGCCAACGTCCTGACTTTC,CASLSSGANVLTF
TRBJ2-1,TRBD2,.,TRBV11-3,TGTGCCAGCAGCCTCAGCGGGGGTAACAATGAGCAGTTCTTC,CASSLSGGNNEQFF